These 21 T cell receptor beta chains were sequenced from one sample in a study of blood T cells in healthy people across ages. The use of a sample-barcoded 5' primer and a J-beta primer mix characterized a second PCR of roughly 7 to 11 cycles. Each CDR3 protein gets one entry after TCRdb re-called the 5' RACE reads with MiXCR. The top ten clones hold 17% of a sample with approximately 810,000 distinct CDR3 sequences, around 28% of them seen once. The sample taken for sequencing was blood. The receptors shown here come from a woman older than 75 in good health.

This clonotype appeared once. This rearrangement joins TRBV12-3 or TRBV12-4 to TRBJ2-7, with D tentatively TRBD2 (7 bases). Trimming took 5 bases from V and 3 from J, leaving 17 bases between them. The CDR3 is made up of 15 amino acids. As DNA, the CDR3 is TGTGCCAGCAGTCGCCTTGGGGGGGCAGACTACGAGCAGTACTTC. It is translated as CASSRLGGADYEQYF.

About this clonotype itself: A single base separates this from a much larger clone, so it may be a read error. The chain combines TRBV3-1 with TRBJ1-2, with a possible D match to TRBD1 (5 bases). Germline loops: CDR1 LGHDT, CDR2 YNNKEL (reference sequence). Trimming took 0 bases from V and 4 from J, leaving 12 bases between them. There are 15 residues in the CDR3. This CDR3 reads CASSQDHQGSYGYTF. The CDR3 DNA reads TGTGCCAGCAGCCAAGATCACCAGGGTAGCTATGGCTACACCTTC.

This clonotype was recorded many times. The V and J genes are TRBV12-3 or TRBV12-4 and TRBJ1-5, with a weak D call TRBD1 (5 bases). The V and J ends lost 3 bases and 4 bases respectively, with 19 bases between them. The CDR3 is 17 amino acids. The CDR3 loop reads CASSFVRPVGGNQPQHF. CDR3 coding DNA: TGTGCCAGCAGTTTTGTTAGGCCAGTTGGGGGAAATCAGCCCCAGCATTTT.

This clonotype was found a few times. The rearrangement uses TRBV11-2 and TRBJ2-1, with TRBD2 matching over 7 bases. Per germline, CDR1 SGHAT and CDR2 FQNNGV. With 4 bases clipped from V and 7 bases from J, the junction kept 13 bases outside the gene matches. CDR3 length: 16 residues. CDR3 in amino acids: CASSSPGGSQKNEQFF. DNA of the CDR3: TGTGCCAGCAGCTCCCCGGGGGGATCACAAAAGAATGAGCAGTTCTTC.

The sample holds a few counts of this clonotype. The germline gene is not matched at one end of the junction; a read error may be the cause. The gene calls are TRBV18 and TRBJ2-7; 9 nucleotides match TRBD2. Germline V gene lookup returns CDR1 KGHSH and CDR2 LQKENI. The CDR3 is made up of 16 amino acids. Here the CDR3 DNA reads TGTGCCAGCTCATCACCGGGACTAGCAAGCTCCTACGAGCAGTACTTC. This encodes CASSSPGLASSYEQYF.

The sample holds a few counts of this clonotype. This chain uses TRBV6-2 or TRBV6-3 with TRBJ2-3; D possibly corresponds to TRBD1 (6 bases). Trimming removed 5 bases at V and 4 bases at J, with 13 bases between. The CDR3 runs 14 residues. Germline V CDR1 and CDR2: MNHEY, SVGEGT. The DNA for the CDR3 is TGTGCCAGCAGTACTCAGGGGTCGCCAGATACGCAGTATTTT. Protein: CASSTQGSPDTQYF.

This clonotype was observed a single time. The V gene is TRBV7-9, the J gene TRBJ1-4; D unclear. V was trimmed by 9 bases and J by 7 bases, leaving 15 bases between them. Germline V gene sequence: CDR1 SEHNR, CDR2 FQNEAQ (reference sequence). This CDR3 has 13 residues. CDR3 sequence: CARSPRATEKLFF. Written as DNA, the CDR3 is TGTGCCAGGAGCCCCCGGGCCACTGAAAAACTGTTTTTT.

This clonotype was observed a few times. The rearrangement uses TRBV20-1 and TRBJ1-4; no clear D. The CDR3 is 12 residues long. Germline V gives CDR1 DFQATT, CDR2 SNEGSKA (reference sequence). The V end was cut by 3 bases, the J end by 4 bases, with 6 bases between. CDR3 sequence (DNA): TGCAGTGCTAGGGGCCTTAATGAAAAACTGTTTTTT. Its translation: CSARGLNEKLFF.

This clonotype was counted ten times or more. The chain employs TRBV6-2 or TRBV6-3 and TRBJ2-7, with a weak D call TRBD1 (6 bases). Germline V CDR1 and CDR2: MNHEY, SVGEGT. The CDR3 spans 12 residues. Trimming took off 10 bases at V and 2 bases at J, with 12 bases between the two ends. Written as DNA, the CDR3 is TGTGCCACAGGAAGGGACACCTACGAGCAGTACTTC. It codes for CATGRDTYEQYF.

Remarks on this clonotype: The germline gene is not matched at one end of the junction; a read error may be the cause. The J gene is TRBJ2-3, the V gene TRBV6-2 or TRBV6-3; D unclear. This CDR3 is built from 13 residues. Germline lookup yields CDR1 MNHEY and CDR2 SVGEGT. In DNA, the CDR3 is TGTGCCATCAGTGAAGTGGACGCAGATACGCAGTATTTT. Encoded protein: CAISEVDADTQYF.

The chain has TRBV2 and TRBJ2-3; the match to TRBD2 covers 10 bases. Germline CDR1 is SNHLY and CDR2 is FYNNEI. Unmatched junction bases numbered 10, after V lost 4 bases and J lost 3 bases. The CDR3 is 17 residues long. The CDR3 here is CASSVQRGGRSTDTQYF. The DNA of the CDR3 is TGTGCCAGCAGTGTTCAGCGGGGGGGCCGTTCGACAGATACGCAGTATTTT.

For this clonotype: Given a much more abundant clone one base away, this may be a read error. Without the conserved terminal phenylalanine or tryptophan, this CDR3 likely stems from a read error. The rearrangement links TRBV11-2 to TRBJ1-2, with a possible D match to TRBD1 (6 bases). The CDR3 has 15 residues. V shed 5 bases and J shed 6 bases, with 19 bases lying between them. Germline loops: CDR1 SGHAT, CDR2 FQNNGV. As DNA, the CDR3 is TGTGCCAGCAGCGAGACTACAGGGTCCCTAGATGGCTACACCCTC. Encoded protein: CASSETTGSLDGYTL.

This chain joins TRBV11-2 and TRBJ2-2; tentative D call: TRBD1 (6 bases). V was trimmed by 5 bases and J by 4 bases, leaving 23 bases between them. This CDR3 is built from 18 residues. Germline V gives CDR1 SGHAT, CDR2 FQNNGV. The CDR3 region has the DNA TGTGCCAGCAGCCGACCTACAGTTTTGGGGGCGGGCACCGGGGAGCTGTTTTTT. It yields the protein CASSRPTVLGAGTGELFF.

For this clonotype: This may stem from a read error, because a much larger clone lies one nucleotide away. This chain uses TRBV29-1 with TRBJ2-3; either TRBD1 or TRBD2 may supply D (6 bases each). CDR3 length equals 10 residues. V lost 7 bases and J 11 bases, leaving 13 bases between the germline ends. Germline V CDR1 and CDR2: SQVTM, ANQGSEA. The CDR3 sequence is CSGGTNMQYF. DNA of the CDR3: TGCAGCGGCGGGACAAATATGCAGTATTTT.

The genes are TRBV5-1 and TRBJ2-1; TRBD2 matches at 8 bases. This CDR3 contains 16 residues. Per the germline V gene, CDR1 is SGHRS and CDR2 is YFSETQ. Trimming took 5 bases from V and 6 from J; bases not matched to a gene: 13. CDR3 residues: CASSPRGAGEGNEQFF. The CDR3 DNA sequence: TGCGCCAGCAGTCCAAGGGGAGCGGGAGAGGGCAATGAGCAGTTCTTC.

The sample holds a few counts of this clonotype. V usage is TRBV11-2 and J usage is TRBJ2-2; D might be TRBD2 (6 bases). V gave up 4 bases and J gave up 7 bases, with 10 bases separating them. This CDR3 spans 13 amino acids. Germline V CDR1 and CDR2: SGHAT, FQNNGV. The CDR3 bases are TGTGCCAGCAGCTCCGGAGGGGTCGGGGAGCTGTTTTTT. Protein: CASSSGGVGELFF.

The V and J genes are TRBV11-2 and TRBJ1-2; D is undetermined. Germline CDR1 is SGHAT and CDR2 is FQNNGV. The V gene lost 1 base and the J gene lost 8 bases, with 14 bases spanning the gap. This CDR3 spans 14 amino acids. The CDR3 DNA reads TGTGCCAGCAGCTTAGGGGAAGGGAGGCTCGGCTACACCTTC. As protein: CASSLGEGRLGYTF.

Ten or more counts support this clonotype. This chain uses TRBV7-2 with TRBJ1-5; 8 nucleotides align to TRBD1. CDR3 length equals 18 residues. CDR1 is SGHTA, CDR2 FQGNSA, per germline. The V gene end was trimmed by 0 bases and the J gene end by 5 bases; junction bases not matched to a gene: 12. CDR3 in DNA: TGTGCCAGCAGCTTAGCCGTTGACAGGGGAGGCAGGTATCAGCCCCAGCATTTT. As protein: CASSLAVDRGGRYQPQHF. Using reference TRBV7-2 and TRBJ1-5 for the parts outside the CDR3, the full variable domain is GAGVSQSPSNKVTEKGKDVELRCDPISGHTALYWYRQSLGQGLEFLIYFQGNSAPDKSGLPSDRFSAERTGGSVSTLTIQRTQQEDSAVYLCASSLAVDRGGRYQPQHFGDGTRLSIL.

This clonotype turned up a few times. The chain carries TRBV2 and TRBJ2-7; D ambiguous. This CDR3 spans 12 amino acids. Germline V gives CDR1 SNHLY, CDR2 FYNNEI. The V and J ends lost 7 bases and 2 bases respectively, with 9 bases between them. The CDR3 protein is CASTFLTYEQYF. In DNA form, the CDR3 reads TGTGCCAGCACATTCCTTACCTACGAGCAGTACTTC.

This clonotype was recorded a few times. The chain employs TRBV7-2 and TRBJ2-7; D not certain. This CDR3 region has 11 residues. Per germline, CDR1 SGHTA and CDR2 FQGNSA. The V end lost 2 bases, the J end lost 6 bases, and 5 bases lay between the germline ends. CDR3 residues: CASSLRAEQYF. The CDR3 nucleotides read TGTGCCAGCAGCTTAAGGGCCGAGCAGTACTTC.

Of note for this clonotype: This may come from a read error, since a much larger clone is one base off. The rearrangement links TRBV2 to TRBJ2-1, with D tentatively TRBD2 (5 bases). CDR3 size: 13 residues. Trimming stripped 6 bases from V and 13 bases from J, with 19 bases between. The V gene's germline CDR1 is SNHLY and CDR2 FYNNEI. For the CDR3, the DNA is TGTGCCAGCAGGCGAGCGGTCCAAGAGACCCAGTTCTTC. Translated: CASRRAVQETQFF.